A selection of T cell receptor beta chains follows, all from one sample in a study of cytomegalovirus exposure and HLA in healthy donors. Repertoires were generated with immunoSEQ multiplex PCR, while TCRdb's copy carries only in-frame clones and drops some. The sample contains about 120,000 clones, 73% of which appear only once. Sequencing was carried out using PBMCs. The receptors come from a woman aged 30 to 39 in good health and CMV-seronegative. Both conserved end residues are trimmed from each CDR3.

J,V,CDR3
TRBJ1-5,TRBV5-8,ASSVGQGVRQPQH
TRBJ1-1,TRBV5-1,ASSFASRDTEAF
TRBJ1-5,TRBV19,ASSLRNQPQH
TRBJ1-1,TRBV11-3,ASSSLQGLNTEAF
TRBJ2-5,TRBV14,ASSLYPGETQY
TRBJ1-3,TRBV30,AWSAHIDSLSGNTIY
TRBJ1-3,TRBV5-6,ASSPDHISGNTIY
TRBJ1-2,TRBV29-1,SALGESNYGYT
TRBJ1-2,TRBV2,ASSGSTGSGYT
TRBJ1-3,TRBV19,ASSIGGQPHSGNTIY
TRBJ2-5,TRBV6-5,ASSYSGLPGETQY
TRBJ2-5,TRBV7-8,ASSPQKGRQETQY
TRBJ2-1,TRBV7-9,ASERTGTPKQF
TRBJ2-1,TRBV27,ASSLAAKDEQF
TRBJ2-7,TRBV30,AWRGGSYEQY
TRBJ1-4,TRBV13,ASSGGARGGKLF
TRBJ2-7,TRBV10-3,AIMRDRAAYEQY
TRBJ2-1,TRBV19,ASSAGTVEQF
TRBJ2-1,TRBV13,ASSPDRGLYNEQF
TRBJ2-3,TRBV4-1,ASSQEKPGRLAGAPDTQY
TRBJ2-5,TRBV6-5,ASSYFGGEETQY
TRBJ1-2,TRBV29-1,SVADRDGYT
TRBJ1-1,TRBV6-5,ASSYSTLENTEAF
TRBJ2-7,TRBV7-9,ASSTGTSGHTYEQY
TRBJ1-6,TRBV19,ASTGAGSPLH
TRBJ2-2,TRBV5-1,ASSPGQGRCELF
TRBJ1-5,TRBV7-8,ASSLGRQPQH
TRBJ2-3,TRBV15,ATSGLADITDTQY
TRBJ2-3,TRBV9,ASSVGGQPTDTQY
TRBJ1-6,TRBV4-3,ASSQDRGQYNSPLH
TRBJ1-1,TRBV29-1,SVESRSGAEAF
TRBJ2-2,TRBV7-2,ASSWTSGNTGELF
TRBJ2-1,TRBV15,ATLTSGAGYNEQF
TRBJ1-2,TRBV4-1,ASSQEEGRARYGYT
TRBJ2-3,TRBV27,ASSPRTSGYTDTQY
TRBJ1-4,TRBV5-6,ASSWGQMNEKLF
TRBJ2-7,TRBV6-5,ASSTAGTAYEQY